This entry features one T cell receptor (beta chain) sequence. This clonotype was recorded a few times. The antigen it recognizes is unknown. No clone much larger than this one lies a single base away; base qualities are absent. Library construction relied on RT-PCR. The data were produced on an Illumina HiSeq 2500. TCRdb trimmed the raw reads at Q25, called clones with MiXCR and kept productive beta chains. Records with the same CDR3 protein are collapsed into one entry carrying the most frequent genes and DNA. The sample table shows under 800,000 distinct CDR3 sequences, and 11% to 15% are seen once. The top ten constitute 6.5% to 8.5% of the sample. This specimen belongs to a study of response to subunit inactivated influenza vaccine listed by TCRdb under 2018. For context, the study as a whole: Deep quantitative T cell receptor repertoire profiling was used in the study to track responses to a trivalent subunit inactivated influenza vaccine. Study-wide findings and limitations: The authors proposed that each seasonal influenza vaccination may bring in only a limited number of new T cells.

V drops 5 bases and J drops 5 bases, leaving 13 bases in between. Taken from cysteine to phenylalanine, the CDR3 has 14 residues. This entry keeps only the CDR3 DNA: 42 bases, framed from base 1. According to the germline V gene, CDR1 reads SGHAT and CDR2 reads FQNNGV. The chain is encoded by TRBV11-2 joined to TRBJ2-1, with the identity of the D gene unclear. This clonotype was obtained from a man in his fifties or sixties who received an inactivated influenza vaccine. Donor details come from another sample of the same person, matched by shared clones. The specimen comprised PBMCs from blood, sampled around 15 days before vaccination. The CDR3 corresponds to CASSPPPGHNEQFF. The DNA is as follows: TGTGCCAGCAGCCCCCCCCCGGGCCACAATGAGCAGTTCTTC. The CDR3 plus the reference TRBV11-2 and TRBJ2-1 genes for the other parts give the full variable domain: EAGVAQSPRYKIIEKRQSVAFWCNPISGHATLYWYQQILGQGPKLLIQFQNNGVVDDSQLPKDRFSAERLKGVDSTLKIQPAKLEDSAVYLCASSPPPGHNEQFFGPGTRLTVL.